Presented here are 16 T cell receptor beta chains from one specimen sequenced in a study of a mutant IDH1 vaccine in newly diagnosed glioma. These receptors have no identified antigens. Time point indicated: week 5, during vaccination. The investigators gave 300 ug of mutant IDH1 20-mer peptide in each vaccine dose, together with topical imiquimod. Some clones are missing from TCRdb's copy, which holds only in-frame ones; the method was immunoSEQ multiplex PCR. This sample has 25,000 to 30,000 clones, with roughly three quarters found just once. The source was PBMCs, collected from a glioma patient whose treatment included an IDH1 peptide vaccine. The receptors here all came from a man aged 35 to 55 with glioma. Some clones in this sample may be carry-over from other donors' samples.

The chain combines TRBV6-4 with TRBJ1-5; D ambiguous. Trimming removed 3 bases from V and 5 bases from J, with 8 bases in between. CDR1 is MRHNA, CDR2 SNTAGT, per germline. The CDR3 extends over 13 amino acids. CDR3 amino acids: CASSEGNHQPQHF. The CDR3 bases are TGTGCCAGCAGTGAAGGGAACCATCAGCCCCAGCATTTT.

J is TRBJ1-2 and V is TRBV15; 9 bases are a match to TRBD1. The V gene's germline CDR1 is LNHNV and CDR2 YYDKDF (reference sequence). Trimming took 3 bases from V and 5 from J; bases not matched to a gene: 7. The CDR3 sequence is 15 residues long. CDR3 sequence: CATSRPGQGFYGYTF. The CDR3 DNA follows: TGTGCCACCAGCAGGCCGGGACAGGGCTTTTATGGCTACACCTTC.

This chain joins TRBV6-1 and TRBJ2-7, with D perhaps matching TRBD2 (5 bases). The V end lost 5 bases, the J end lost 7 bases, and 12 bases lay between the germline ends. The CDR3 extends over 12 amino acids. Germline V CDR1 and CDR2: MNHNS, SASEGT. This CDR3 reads CASSPGWREQYF. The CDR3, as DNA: TGTGCCAGCAGTCCGGGGTGGAGGGAGCAGTACTTC.

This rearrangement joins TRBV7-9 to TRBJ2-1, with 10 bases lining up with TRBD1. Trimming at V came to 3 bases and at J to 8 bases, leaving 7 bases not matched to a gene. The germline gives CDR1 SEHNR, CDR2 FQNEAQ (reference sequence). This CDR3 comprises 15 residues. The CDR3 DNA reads TGTGCCAGCAGCTTTAGGGGACAGGGGCACCATGAGCAGTTCTTC. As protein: CASSFRGQGHHEQFF.

DNA of the CDR3: TGTGCCACCAGCAGGGGACTAGCGGTCGATGAGCAGTTCTTC. Its protein product is CATSRGLAVDEQFF. This chain connects TRBV15 to TRBJ2-1, with 11 bases matching TRBD2. There are 14 residues in the CDR3. The germline V gene encodes CDR1 LNHNV and CDR2 YYDKDF (reference sequence). V shed 3 bases, J shed 8 bases, and the junction held 3 bases outside the gene matches. Drawing the rest from reference TRBV15 and TRBJ2-1, the complete variable domain is DAMVIQNPRYQVTQFGKPVTLSCSQTLNHNVMYWYQQKSSQAPKLLFHYYDKDFNNEADTPDNFQSRRPNTSFCFLDIRSPGLGDTAMYLCATSRGLAVDEQFFGPGTRLTVL.

The CDR3 sequence: CASTFEPGLPTMWQYF. The CDR3 region has the DNA TGCGCCAGCACCTTCGAACCCGGTCTACCTACGATGTGGCAGTACTTC. The chain couples TRBV4-1 to TRBJ2-7; D is uncertain. V lost 7 bases and J 9 bases, leaving 28 bases between the germline ends. Germline CDR1 MGHRA, CDR2 YSYEKL. This CDR3 is 16 amino acids long.

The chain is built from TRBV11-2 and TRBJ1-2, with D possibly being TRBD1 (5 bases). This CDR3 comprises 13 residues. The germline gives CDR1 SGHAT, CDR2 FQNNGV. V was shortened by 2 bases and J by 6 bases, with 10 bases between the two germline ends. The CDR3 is CASSLYRSHGYTF. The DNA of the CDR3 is TGTGCCAGCAGCTTATACAGGAGCCATGGCTACACCTTC.

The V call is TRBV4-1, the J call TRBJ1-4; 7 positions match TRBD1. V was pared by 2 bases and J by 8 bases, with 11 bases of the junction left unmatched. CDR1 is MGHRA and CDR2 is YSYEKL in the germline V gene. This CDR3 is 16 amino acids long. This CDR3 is CASSQLPRGTAEKLFF. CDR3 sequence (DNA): TGCGCCAGCAGCCAACTACCAAGGGGGACAGCCGAAAAACTGTTTTTT.

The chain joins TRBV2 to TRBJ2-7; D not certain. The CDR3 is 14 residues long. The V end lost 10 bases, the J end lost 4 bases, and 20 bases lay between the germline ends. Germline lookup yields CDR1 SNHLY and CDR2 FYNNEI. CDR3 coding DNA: TGTGCCACCTCCCCTGACGAGACCGGTTACGAGCAGTACTTC. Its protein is CATSPDETGYEQYF.

CDR3: CASSPLSPPAADTQYF. DNA of the CDR3: TGTGCCAGCTCACCCCTGTCCCCTCCGGCCGCAGATACGCAGTATTTT. The V gene is TRBV18, the J gene TRBJ2-3, with no clear D. CDR3 length equals 16 residues. Germline assignment: CDR1 KGHSH and CDR2 LQKENI. Trimming shortened V by 3 bases and J by 4 bases, and 17 bases separated the two germline ends.

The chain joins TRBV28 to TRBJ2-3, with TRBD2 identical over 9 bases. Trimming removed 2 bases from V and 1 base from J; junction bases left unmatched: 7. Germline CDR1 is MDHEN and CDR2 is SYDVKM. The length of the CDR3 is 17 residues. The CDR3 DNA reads TGTGCCAGCAGTTTACCTAGCGGGGACGCCCGCACAGATACGCAGTATTTT. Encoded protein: CASSLPSGDARTDTQYF. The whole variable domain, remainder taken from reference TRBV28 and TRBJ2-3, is DVKVTQSSRYLVKRTGEKVFLECVQDMDHENMFWYRQDPGLGLRLIYFSYDVKMKEKGDIPEGYSVSREKKERFSLILESASTNQTSMYLCASSLPSGDARTDTQYFGPGTRLTVL.

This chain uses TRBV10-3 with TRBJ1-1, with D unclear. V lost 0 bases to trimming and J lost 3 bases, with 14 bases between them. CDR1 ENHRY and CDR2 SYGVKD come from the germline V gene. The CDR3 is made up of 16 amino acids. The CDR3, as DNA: TGTGCCATCAGTGAGTCGGGAGAGGGCTCGTACACTGAAGCTTTCTTT. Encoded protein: CAISESGEGSYTEAFF.

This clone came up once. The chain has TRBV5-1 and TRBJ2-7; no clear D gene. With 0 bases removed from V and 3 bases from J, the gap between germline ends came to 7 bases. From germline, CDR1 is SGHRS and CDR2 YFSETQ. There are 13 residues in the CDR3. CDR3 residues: CASSLVVGYEQYF. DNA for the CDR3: TGCGCCAGCAGCTTGGTTGTAGGCTACGAGCAGTACTTC.

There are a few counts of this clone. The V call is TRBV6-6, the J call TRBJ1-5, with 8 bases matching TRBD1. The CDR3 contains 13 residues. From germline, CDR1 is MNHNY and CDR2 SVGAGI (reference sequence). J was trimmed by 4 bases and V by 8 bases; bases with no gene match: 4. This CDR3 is CASHRQGNQPQHF. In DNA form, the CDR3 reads TGTGCCAGCCATCGACAGGGGAATCAGCCCCAGCATTTT.

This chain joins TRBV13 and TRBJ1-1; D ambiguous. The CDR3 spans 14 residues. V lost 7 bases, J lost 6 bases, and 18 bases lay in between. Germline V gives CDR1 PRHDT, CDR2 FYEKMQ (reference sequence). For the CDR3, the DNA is TGTGCCAGCACCCTGGACGGCGGATCGGCTGAAGCTTTCTTT. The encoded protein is CASTLDGGSAEAFF.

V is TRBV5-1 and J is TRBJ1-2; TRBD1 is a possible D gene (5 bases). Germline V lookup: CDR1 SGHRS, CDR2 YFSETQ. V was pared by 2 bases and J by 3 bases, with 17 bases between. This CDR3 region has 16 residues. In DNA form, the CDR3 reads TGCGCCAGCAGCTTTTTGACCCAGGGCTTAGACTATGGCTACACCTTC. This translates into CASSFLTQGLDYGYTF.